The 7 T cell receptor beta chains in this list originate from one sample, sequenced in a study of regulatory T cells in long-lasting Graves disease. Time point in this sample: newly diagnosed GD, antithyroid drugs for less than 3 months. Researchers made the TCR library from RNA that was extracted from PBMCs. Through Arm-PCR of CDR3 regions and iRepertoire HTBI primers, TCR beta libraries were built. TCRdb re-called the multiplex PCR reads through MiXCR, storing one row per CDR3 protein. The data contain approximately 470,000 distinct CDR3 sequences, under 20% of them singletons. These data were likewise used in another study, on T cells in Graves' hyperthyroidism and ophthalmopathy.

The specimen comprised peripheral blood mononuclear cells (PBMCs), sampled at new diagnosis, from a patient treated with antithyroid drugs. These receptors were collected from a man aged 35 to 55 with Graves disease.

This clonotype appeared a few times. The chain has TRBV6-2 or TRBV6-3 and TRBJ2-3; 8 bases agree with TRBD1. V gave up 6 bases and J gave up 5 bases; unmatched junction bases: 10. CDR1 MNHEY and CDR2 SVGEGT come from the germline V gene. This CDR3 is built from 15 residues. The CDR3 region is CASSVRGQVKDTQYF. The CDR3 region has the DNA TGTGCCAGCAGCGTCCGGGGACAGGTGAAAGATACGCAGTATTTT.

In this sample, this clonotype turned up many times. V usage is TRBV20-1 and J usage is TRBJ2-1; D not resolved. The CDR3 runs 13 residues. Trimming took 5 bases from V and 5 from J, leaving 13 bases between them. Germline V gives CDR1 DFQATT, CDR2 SNEGSKA (reference sequence). CDR3 loop: CSAVAATNNEQFF. CDR3 nucleotides: TGCAGTGCTGTGGCGGCTACTAACAATGAGCAGTTCTTC.

The gene calls are TRBV19 and TRBJ2-7, with 11 bases identical to TRBD2. The junction had 8 bases not matched to a gene; V was cut back by 5 bases and J by 5 bases. The CDR3 has 15 amino acids. Germline lookup yields CDR1 LNHDA and CDR2 SQIVND (reference sequence). CDR3 loop: CASSLTSGRGNEQYF. CDR3 DNA sequence: TGTGCCAGTAGTCTCACTAGCGGGAGAGGAAACGAGCAGTACTTC.

This clonotype was counted at least ten times. CDR3 coding DNA: TGTGCCAGCAGCCAAGATTGGGGGGAGGACTACAATGAGCAGTTCTTC. It translates to CASSQDWGEDYNEQFF. This sequence joins TRBV14 and TRBJ2-1; the D gene is possibly TRBD2 (6 bases). Trimming took 0 bases from V and 3 from J, leaving 12 bases between them. The CDR3 consists of 16 residues. Germline V CDR1 and CDR2: SGHDN, FVKESK.

This clonotype was detected ten times or more. The chain joins TRBV5-1 to TRBJ2-4; D is perhaps TRBD2 (6 bases). Germline V gene sequence: CDR1 SGHRS, CDR2 YFSETQ. Trimming stripped 0 bases from V and 8 bases from J, with 15 bases between. The CDR3 is 15 residues long. In DNA, the CDR3 is TGCGCCAGCAGCTTGGGTGGCAGGGAGGCGGACATTCAGTACTTC. Translating it yields CASSLGGREADIQYF.

About this clonotype itself: This could be a read error, since a much larger clone is one nucleotide away. V and J are TRBV3-1 and TRBJ2-1; D call uncertain. This CDR3 is built from 15 residues. Germline V gene sequence: CDR1 LGHDT, CDR2 YNNKEL (reference sequence). The CDR3 nucleotides read TGTGCCAGCAGCCAAGAGGTTCTCTCCTACAATGAGCTGTTCTTC. Translated: CASSQEVLSYNELFF.

This clonotype was picked up many times. This chain connects TRBV20-1 to TRBJ1-5, with D hard to call. CDR1 and CDR2 (germline): DFQATT, SNEGSKA (reference sequence). Trimming stripped 5 bases from V and 0 bases from J, with 8 bases between. This CDR3 is built from 13 residues. CDR3 coding DNA: TGCAGTGCTTGGGATAATAGCAATCAGCCCCAGCATTTT. Amino acids: CSAWDNSNQPQHF.